This TCR beta chain appears in the sequencing data of a study of blood T cell repertoires in COVID-19 (dated by TCRdb to about 2020). As for the study more broadly: Collaborator samples came from the United States, Italy and Spain and covered acute and convalescent phases of COVID-19. Samples came from the ongoing ImmuneRACE study (first 160 participants) plus 1,254 subjects from 6 global collaborators. The repertoires were released in a freely available public database intended as a resource for research on the immune response to SARS-CoV-2. The sample metadata nearly always contained a de-identified subject ID, COVID-19 status, age in years and sex. Deeply sampled blood TCRbeta repertoires from subjects exposed to, actively infected with, or recovered from COVID-19 were included in the dataset. The prospective study material was composed of cDNA or gDNA derived from T cells, B-cell-depleted T cells, or PBMCs. Where HLA class I and class II types were available, the types were taken from metadata supplied by the sample provider, not from assay-based typing.

There are 13 amino acids in the CDR3, from cysteine to phenylalanine inclusive. Just the 39-base CDR3 DNA is kept, in frame starting at base 1. The germline V gene sets CDR1 to SQVTM and CDR2 to ANQGSEA. Unmatched junction bases come to 4, with V trimmed by 2 bases and J by 7 bases. With respect to this clone: Its antigen specificity is not known. Per-base quality was not reported, and no clone a single base away is much larger than it.

Whole blood was collected in K2EDTA tubes by collaborating institutions according to the institutions' own protocols. For TCRbeta analysis, collaborators shipped samples in one of three forms: frozen whole blood, isolated PBMCs, or DNA extracted from either of those sample types. The full study reports these points: The quantity of clinical and demographic metadata differed by source and by participant and was supplied without curation.

TCRbeta CDR3 regions were amplified from genomic DNA using the immunoSEQ Assay, a bias-controlled multiplex PCR. From the authors' description of their analysis: Nucleated cell counts per sample were estimated from amplification of reference gene primers within the assay. To quantify the absolute abundance of each unique TCRbeta CDR3 rearrangement, sequence reads were collapsed and filtered. For each sample, productive Simpson clonality was calculated as the square root of Simpson's diversity index over productive rearrangements. The clones in this table, taken by TCRdb from immuneACCESS, are in-frame only. Not every clone is retained; where verified, under half of the shortfall comes from an unresolved V gene, and the cause of the rest is unknown. D and trimming were read from the DNA, whereas the V and J calls and clone size are those reported in that table. Within this sample are under 200,000 clones, with approximately 90% of them counted one time only. The ten top clones hold approximately 0.5% of the sample.

This TCR derives from a man over 45 with acute or convalescent COVID-19. Material: peripheral blood. The V gene is TRBV29-1 and the J gene is TRBJ2-1, and 8 junction bases match TRBD1. The DNA sequence reads TGCAGCGTTGAACAGGGGGCGGGTAATGAGCAGTTCTTC. It translates to CSVEQGAGNEQFF.